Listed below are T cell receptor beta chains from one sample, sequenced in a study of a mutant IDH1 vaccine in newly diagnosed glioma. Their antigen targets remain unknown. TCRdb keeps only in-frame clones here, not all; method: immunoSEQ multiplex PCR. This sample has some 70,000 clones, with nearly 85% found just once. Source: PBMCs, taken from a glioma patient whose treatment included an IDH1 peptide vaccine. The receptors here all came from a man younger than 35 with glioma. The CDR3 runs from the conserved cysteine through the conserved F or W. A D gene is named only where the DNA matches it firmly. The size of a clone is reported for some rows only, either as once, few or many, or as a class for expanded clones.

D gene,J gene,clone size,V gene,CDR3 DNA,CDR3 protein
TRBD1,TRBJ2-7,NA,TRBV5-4,TGTGCCAGCAGCGTGGACAGGGGCGACGAGCAGTACTTC,CASSVDRGDEQYF
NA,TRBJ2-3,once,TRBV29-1,TGCAGCGTTGTGGGGTGGCTAGCGCCCACAGATACGCAGTATTTT,CSVVGWLAPTDTQYF
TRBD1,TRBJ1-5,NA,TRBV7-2,TGTGCCAGCAGCTTAAATACAGGGGGGAGTCAGCCCCAGCATTTT,CASSLNTGGSQPQHF
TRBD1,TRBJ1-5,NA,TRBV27,TGTGCCAGCAGGAGACAGGGTAGCAATCAGCCCCAGCATTTT,CASRRQGSNQPQHF
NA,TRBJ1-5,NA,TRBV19,TGTGCCAGTAGTACCGACAGACGGGCGTGGCAGCCCCAGCATTTT,CASSTDRRAWQPQHF
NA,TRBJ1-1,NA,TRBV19,TGTGCCAGTAGTATGGGGCGGGCCGAAGCTTTCTTT,CASSMGRAEAFF
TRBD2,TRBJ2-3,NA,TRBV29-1,TGCAGCGTTGAGGGGGGGACCGGAACAGATACGCAGTATTTT,CSVEGGTGTDTQYF
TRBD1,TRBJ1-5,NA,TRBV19,TGTGCCAGTAACAAGGGGACAGGGGGCTTGAATCAGCCCCAGCATTTT,CASNKGTGGLNQPQHF
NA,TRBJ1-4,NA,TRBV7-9,TGTGCCAGCAGCTTAGAGGCGGGAACTAATGAAAAACTGTTTTTT,CASSLEAGTNEKLFF
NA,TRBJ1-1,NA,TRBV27,TGTGCCAGCAGTTTAGTCTTGGGGACTGAAGCTTTCTTT,CASSLVLGTEAFF
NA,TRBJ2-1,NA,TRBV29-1,TGCAGCGTTGAATTTGACCCAGACTCCTACAATGAGCAGTTCTTC,CSVEFDPDSYNEQFF
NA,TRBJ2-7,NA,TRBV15,TGTGCCACCAGCAGGTCCGAAGTGGCCGAGCAGTACTTC,CATSRSEVAEQYF
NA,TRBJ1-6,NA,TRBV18,TGTGCCAGCTCACCGGACTCAGGCCCCTCACCCCTCCACTTT,CASSPDSGPSPLHF
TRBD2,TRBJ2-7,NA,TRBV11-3,TGTGCCAGCAGCTTAGGCGGGAGGGCCCACGAGCAGTACTTC,CASSLGGRAHEQYF
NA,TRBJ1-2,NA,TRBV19,TGTGCCAGTAGTAAATTGGAGCACTATGGCTACACCTTC,CASSKLEHYGYTF
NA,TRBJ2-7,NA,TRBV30,TGTGCCTGGAGTCCCGGTGCGGCTTTTGAGCAGTACTTC,CAWSPGAAFEQYF
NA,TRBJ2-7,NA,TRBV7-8,TGTGCCAGCAGTTCTAAGATTCCAGACAGCTCCTACGAGCAGTACTTC,CASSSKIPDSSYEQYF
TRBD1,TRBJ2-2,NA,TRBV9,TGTGCCAGCAGCGTCCCAACCGGGACAGGGGACACCGGGGAGCTGTTTTTT,CASSVPTGTGDTGELFF
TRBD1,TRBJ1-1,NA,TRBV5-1,TGCGCCAGCAGCGATGGGACAGGGGTTATGAACACTGAAGCTTTCTTT,CASSDGTGVMNTEAFF
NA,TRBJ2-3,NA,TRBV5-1,TGCGCCAGCAGCTTCTGGACTGTCACAGATACGCAGTATTTT,CASSFWTVTDTQYF
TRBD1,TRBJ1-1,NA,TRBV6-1,TGTGCCAGCAGTCAGGGGGGATCGAACACTGAAGCTTTCTTT,CASSQGGSNTEAFF